This TCR beta chain was profiled in a study of T cell changes during pregnancy in multiple sclerosis. TCRdb's table, derived via immunoSEQ multiplex PCR, lists solely in-frame clones and lacks some. In the table there are 60,000 or so clones, about 90% of which are singletons. V shed 4 bases and J 4 bases; nucleotides not matched to a gene: 5. Germline loops: CDR1 SGDLS, CDR2 YYNGEE. The CDR3 covers 13 residues. The chain joins TRBV9 to TRBJ2-7; 7 nucleotides agree with TRBD2. The sequences come from peripheral blood, collected in the second trimester of pregnancy. The TCR sequence derives from a female donor in good health, enrolled as a control in a pregnancy study. CDR3 sequence reads: CASSSQGLYEQYF. DNA for the CDR3: TGTGCCAGCAGCTCCCAGGGACTATACGAGCAGTACTTC.